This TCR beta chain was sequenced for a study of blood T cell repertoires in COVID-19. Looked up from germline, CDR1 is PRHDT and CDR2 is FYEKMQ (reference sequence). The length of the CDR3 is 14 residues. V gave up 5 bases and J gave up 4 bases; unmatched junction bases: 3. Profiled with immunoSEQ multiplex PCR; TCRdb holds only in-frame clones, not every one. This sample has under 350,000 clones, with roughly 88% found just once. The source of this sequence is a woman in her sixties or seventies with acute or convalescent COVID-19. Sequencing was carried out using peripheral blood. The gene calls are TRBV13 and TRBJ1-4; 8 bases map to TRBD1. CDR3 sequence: CASSLTGVNEKLFF. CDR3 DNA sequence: TGTGCCAGCAGCCTGACAGGGGTTAATGAAAAACTGTTTTTT.